These T cell receptor beta chains were read from a single sample in a study of technical replicates of blood from a handful of donors. Clones were read by immunoSEQ multiplex PCR, and TCRdb kept only the in-frame ones, dropping some. The sample records just over 95,000 clones, approximately 96% being singletons. Sequences were obtained from T cells isolated from PBMCs. These TCRs come from a human donor in good health. Each CDR3 is given with its conserved first and last residue. Each record gives: CDR3 DNA, CDR3 protein, J gene, V gene, clone size, D gene. D genes are given only for firm matches. Size is stated for part of the rows, as once, few or many counts, or as a class when the clone is expanded.

DNA: TGTGCCAGCAGCTTGTTAGCAGATACGCAGTATTTT; CDR3: CASSLLADTQYF; J: TRBJ2-3; V: TRBV5-4; size: NA; D: NA
DNA: TGCGCCAGCAGCTTGGAGGAGGGACTGGCAGTCTTC; CDR3: CASSLEEGLAVF; J: TRBJ2-7; V: TRBV5-1; size: once; D: NA
DNA: TGCGCCAGCAGCTTGGCCAGGAGCGGGGTGAACACCGGGGAGCTGTTTTTT; CDR3: CASSLARSGVNTGELFF; J: TRBJ2-2; V: TRBV5-1; size: NA; D: TRBD2
DNA: TGTGCCAGCAGGGAGGACGTCAATGAGCAGTTCTTC; CDR3: CASREDVNEQFF; J: TRBJ2-1; V: TRBV2; size: once; D: NA
DNA: TGCGCCAGCAGCCAACCCTCCGGGAACCCCTACGAGCAGTACTTC; CDR3: CASSQPSGNPYEQYF; J: TRBJ2-7; V: TRBV4-1; size: NA; D: NA
DNA: TGCAGTGTCCTAGCGGGCTACGAGCAGTACTTC; CDR3: CSVLAGYEQYF; J: TRBJ2-7; V: TRBV20-1; size: NA; D: TRBD2
DNA: TGTGCCAGCAGTCCCCGCAATGAGCAGTTCTTC; CDR3: CASSPRNEQFF; J: TRBJ2-1; V: TRBV2; size: NA; D: NA
DNA: TGTGCCAGCAGCTTTCGACAGGTTGACAATCAGCCCCAGCATTTT; CDR3: CASSFRQVDNQPQHF; J: TRBJ1-5; V: TRBV6-6; size: NA; D: NA
DNA: TGTGCCAGCACGGGACTAGCGGAAGAGACCCAGTACTTC; CDR3: CASTGLAEETQYF; J: TRBJ2-5; V: TRBV2; size: NA; D: TRBD2
DNA: TGTGCCAGCTCAATCCTTTCGGCAGATACGCAGTATTTT; CDR3: CASSILSADTQYF; J: TRBJ2-3; V: TRBV9; size: NA; D: NA
DNA: TGTGCCAGCAGTGGATTCAGGAAGCAGTTCTTC; CDR3: CASSGFRKQFF; J: TRBJ2-1; V: TRBV2; size: NA; D: NA
DNA: TGTGCCAGTAGTATAACGGACAGTACAGATACGCAGTATTTT; CDR3: CASSITDSTDTQYF; J: TRBJ2-3; V: TRBV19; size: once; D: NA
DNA: TGCGCCAGCAGCCGGGACAGGGGTTTTGGTGACACTGAAGCTTTCTTT; CDR3: CASSRDRGFGDTEAFF; J: TRBJ1-1; V: TRBV5-1; size: NA; D: TRBD1
DNA: TGTGCCAGCAGTTTACAGGGGATGGGCAATCAGCCCCAGCATTTT; CDR3: CASSLQGMGNQPQHF; J: TRBJ1-5; V: TRBV27; size: NA; D: NA
DNA: TGTGCCAGCAGCTTAGTCCCAGCGGGAGTGCGGGGCGGGGAGCTGTTTTTT; CDR3: CASSLVPAGVRGGELFF; J: TRBJ2-2; V: TRBV7-8; size: once; D: TRBD2
DNA: TGCAGCGTTGAAAGACTCCAGAACACTGAAGCTTTCTTT; CDR3: CSVERLQNTEAFF; J: TRBJ1-1; V: TRBV29-1; size: NA; D: NA
DNA: TGTGCCAGCAGCTTAGGGACAGCGCTTTTCACCTTC; CDR3: CASSLGTALFTF; J: TRBJ1-2; V: TRBV7-6; size: NA; D: NA
DNA: TGTGCCAGCAGTTTTTATGGCAGGGGCACGGGGAATTCACCCCTCCACTTT; CDR3: CASSFYGRGTGNSPLHF; J: TRBJ1-6; V: TRBV27; size: NA; D: NA
DNA: TGTGCCAGCAGCCCCTCAGACATCCTCTATGGCTACACCTTC; CDR3: CASSPSDILYGYTF; J: TRBJ1-2; V: TRBV7-9; size: NA; D: NA
DNA: TGCGCCAGCAGCTTATCCCATTCTGGGGCCAACGTCCTGACTTTC; CDR3: CASSLSHSGANVLTF; J: TRBJ2-6; V: TRBV5-1; size: NA; D: NA
DNA: TGTGCCAGCAGCTTCGGACAGACGAACACCGGGGAGCTGTTTTTT; CDR3: CASSFGQTNTGELFF; J: TRBJ2-2; V: TRBV7-9; size: NA; D: NA
DNA: TGTGCCAGCAGTTTTTTTGACAGGGGTGAAAAACTGTTTTTT; CDR3: CASSFFDRGEKLFF; J: TRBJ1-4; V: TRBV27; size: NA; D: TRBD1
DNA: TGTGCCAGCAGTGAATATAATGACGGGTCCTACGAGCAGTACTTC; CDR3: CASSEYNDGSYEQYF; J: TRBJ2-7; V: TRBV25-1; size: once; D: NA
DNA: TGCGCCAGCAGCCGTAAGACTAGCGGAAATTCCTACAATGAGCAGTTCTTC; CDR3: CASSRKTSGNSYNEQFF; J: TRBJ2-1; V: TRBV4-1; size: once; D: TRBD2
DNA: TGTGCCAGCAGTACAGGGTTGGAACTGTTTTTT; CDR3: CASSTGLELFF; J: TRBJ1-4; V: TRBV6-6; size: NA; D: NA
DNA: TGTGCCATCAGATCCGGGACTAGCGGGAATGAGCAGTTCTTC; CDR3: CAIRSGTSGNEQFF; J: TRBJ2-1; V: TRBV10-3; size: NA; D: TRBD2
DNA: TGTGCCAGCACTGAGACAGTTAATGAAAAACTGTTTTTT; CDR3: CASTETVNEKLFF; J: TRBJ1-4; V: TRBV6-1; size: NA; D: NA
DNA: TGTGCCAGCAGCCCGCCGGGCAGGGGGAATGAAAAACTGTTTTTT; CDR3: CASSPPGRGNEKLFF; J: TRBJ1-4; V: TRBV7-8; size: NA; D: TRBD1
DNA: TGTGCCAGCAGTGTCCAGCGGGAGGGTGAGCAGTTCTTC; CDR3: CASSVQREGEQFF; J: TRBJ2-1; V: TRBV6-4; size: NA; D: TRBD2
DNA: TGTGCCAGCAGTGTCACCTACGAGCAGTACTTC; CDR3: CASSVTYEQYF; J: TRBJ2-7; V: TRBV28; size: once; D: NA
DNA: TGTGCCAGCAGCCAAGAAGCGGGGGCCCCTAATGAAAAACTGTTTTTT; CDR3: CASSQEAGAPNEKLFF; J: TRBJ1-4; V: TRBV4-2; size: NA; D: NA
DNA: TGTGCCAGCAAGGCAGGGTTAATCTTAAATCAGCCCCAGCATTTT; CDR3: CASKAGLILNQPQHF; J: TRBJ1-5; V: TRBV2; size: NA; D: NA
DNA: TGTGCCAGTAGTGGGGGAGCGGGCCGCACCGGGGAGCTGTTTTTT; CDR3: CASSGGAGRTGELFF; J: TRBJ2-2; V: TRBV19; size: NA; D: NA
DNA: TGTGCCAGCGGCTTCGGACAGGGGGGAAGAAACACCATATATTTT; CDR3: CASGFGQGGRNTIYF; J: TRBJ1-3; V: TRBV7-6; size: NA; D: TRBD1
DNA: TGTGCCAGCAGATTCCCCGGGACAGAATACACTGAAGCTTTCTTT; CDR3: CASRFPGTEYTEAFF; J: TRBJ1-1; V: TRBV7-9; size: NA; D: TRBD1
DNA: TGCGCCAGCAGCCAAGATAGGGGTGGGCTAGAGACCCAGTACTTC; CDR3: CASSQDRGGLETQYF; J: TRBJ2-5; V: TRBV4-1; size: NA; D: NA
DNA: TGTGCCAGCAGCCAGGGACTAGCGGAGAGCACAGATACGCAGTATTTT; CDR3: CASSQGLAESTDTQYF; J: TRBJ2-3; V: TRBV5-5; size: NA; D: TRBD2
DNA: TGTGCCAGCAGTCCGTATAGCGGGAGGCCCAATGAGCAGTTCTTC; CDR3: CASSPYSGRPNEQFF; J: TRBJ2-1; V: TRBV6-1; size: NA; D: TRBD2
DNA: TGTGCCAGCAGCCCCGGAGCGGGGCAATACAATGAGCAGTTCTTC; CDR3: CASSPGAGQYNEQFF; J: TRBJ2-1; V: TRBV7-8; size: NA; D: TRBD2
DNA: TGTGCCAGCAGCCCCGGCAGAGGGGGACAGTCCTACAATGAGCAGTTCTTC; CDR3: CASSPGRGGQSYNEQFF; J: TRBJ2-1; V: TRBV7-9; size: NA; D: TRBD1
DNA: TGCAGCGTCTCCGAGGGCAGAAACACTGAAGCTTTCTTT; CDR3: CSVSEGRNTEAFF; J: TRBJ1-1; V: TRBV29-1; size: NA; D: NA
DNA: TGTGCCAGCAGCCCAACCGGGGGACAGGGGGCCTACGAGCAGTACTTC; CDR3: CASSPTGGQGAYEQYF; J: TRBJ2-7; V: TRBV7-9; size: NA; D: TRBD1
DNA: TGTGCCAGCAGCCGTAGCGGGGGGTACTCCTACGAGCAGTACTTC; CDR3: CASSRSGGYSYEQYF; J: TRBJ2-7; V: TRBV5-4; size: NA; D: TRBD2
DNA: TGTGCCAGCAGTGGTGGACAGGGTTTCGATTCACCCCTCCACTTT; CDR3: CASSGGQGFDSPLHF; J: TRBJ1-6; V: TRBV6-1; size: NA; D: TRBD1
DNA: TGTGCCAGCAGCTTAAGTTCTGGAGCTTCCTATAATTCACCCCTCCACTTT; CDR3: CASSLSSGASYNSPLHF; J: TRBJ1-6; V: TRBV7-9; size: NA; D: NA
DNA: TGTGCCAGTAGTATTCTTCCCGGGACAGGTCACACCGGGGAGCTGTTTTTT; CDR3: CASSILPGTGHTGELFF; J: TRBJ2-2; V: TRBV19; size: NA; D: TRBD1
DNA: TGCGCCAGCAGCCAAGAAGACCGTAGGACATCAACTAATGAAAAACTGTTTTTT; CDR3: CASSQEDRRTSTNEKLFF; J: TRBJ1-4; V: TRBV4-1; size: NA; D: NA
DNA: TGTGCCAGCAGCATGGACAGGGGATCACGGACAGATACGCAGTATTTT; CDR3: CASSMDRGSRTDTQYF; J: TRBJ2-3; V: TRBV7-9; size: once; D: TRBD1
DNA: TGTGCCAGCAGCTTGCGTAATTCACCCCTCCACTTT; CDR3: CASSLRNSPLHF; J: TRBJ1-6; V: TRBV5-8; size: NA; D: NA